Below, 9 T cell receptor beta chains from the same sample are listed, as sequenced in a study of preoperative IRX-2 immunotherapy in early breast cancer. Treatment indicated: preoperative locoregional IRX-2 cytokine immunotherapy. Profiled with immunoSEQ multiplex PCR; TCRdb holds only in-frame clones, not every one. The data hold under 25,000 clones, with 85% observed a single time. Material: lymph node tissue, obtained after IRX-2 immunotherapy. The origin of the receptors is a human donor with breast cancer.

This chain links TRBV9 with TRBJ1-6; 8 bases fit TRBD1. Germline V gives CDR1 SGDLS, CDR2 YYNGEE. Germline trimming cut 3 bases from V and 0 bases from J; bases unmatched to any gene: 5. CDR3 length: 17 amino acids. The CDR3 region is CASSDRQGSSYNSPLHF. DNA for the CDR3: TGTGCCAGCAGCGACCGACAGGGGAGCTCCTATAATTCACCCCTCCACTTT.

The CDR3 coding sequence is TGTGCCAGCAGGACGGGACTCCTATACAATGAGCAGTTCTTC. As protein: CASRTGLLYNEQFF. The chain is built from TRBV6-8 and TRBJ2-1; D is possibly TRBD2 (6 bases). CDR3 length: 14 amino acids. Germline CDR1 and CDR2: MNHGY and SAAAGT. V lost 6 bases and J 4 bases, leaving 13 bases between the germline ends.

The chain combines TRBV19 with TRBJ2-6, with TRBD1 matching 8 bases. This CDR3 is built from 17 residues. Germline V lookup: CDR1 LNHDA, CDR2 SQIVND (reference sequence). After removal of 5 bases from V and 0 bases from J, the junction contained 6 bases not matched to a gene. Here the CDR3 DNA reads TGTGCCAGTAGTTCAGGGACAGGTAGCTCTGGGGCCAACGTCCTGACTTTC. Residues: CASSSGTGSSGANVLTF.

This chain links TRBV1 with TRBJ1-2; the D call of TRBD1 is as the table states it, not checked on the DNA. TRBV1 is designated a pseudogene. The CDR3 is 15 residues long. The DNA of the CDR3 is TGCGCCAGCAGCCAAGTGAATGATCAGGGCTATGGCTACACCTTC. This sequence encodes CASSQVNDQGYGYTF.

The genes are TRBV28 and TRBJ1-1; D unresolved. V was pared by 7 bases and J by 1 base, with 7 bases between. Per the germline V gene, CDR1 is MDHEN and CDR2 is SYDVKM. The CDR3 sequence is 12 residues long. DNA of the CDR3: TGTGCCAGCAAGGGAGAGAACACTGAAGCTTTCTTT. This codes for CASKGENTEAFF.

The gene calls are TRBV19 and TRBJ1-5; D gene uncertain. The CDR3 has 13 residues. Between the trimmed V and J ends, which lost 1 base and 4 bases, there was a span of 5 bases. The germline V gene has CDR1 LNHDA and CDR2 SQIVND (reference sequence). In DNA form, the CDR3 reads TGTGCCAGTAGTATAGGCCGGAATCAGCCCCAGCATTTT. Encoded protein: CASSIGRNQPQHF.

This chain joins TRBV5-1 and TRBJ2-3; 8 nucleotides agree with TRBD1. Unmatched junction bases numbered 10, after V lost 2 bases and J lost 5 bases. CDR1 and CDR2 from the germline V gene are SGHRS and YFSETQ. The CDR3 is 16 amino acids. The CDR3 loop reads CASSFGATGVGDTQYF. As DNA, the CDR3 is TGCGCCAGCAGCTTCGGTGCGACAGGGGTAGGAGATACGCAGTATTTT.

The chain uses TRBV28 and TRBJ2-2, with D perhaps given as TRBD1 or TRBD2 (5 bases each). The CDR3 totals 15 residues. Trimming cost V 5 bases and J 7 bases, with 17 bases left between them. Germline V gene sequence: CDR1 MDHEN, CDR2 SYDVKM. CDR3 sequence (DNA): TGTGCCAGCAGTCTACCGGGACCCCAAGACGGGGAGCTGTTTTTT. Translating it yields CASSLPGPQDGELFF.

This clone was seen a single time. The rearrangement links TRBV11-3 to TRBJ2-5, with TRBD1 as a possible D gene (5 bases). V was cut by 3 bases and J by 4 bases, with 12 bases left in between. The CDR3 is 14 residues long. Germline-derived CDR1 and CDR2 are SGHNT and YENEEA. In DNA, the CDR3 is TGTGCCAGCAGCTTGTCAGGGATCGGAGAGACCCAGTACTTC. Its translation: CASSLSGIGETQYF.